These 30 T cell receptor beta chains came from one sample sequenced in a study of blood T cell repertoires in COVID-19. The data were produced by immunoSEQ multiplex PCR, yet TCRdb's version contains in-frame clones alone and is incomplete. This table holds 87,000 or so clones, 90% found once. The specimen sequenced was peripheral blood. These receptors all stem from a man aged 18 to 29 with COVID-19, enrolled during active disease.

The chain links TRBV6-2 or TRBV6-3 to TRBJ2-3; maybe TRBD2 (5 bases). CDR1 MNHEY and CDR2 SVGEGT come from the germline V gene. Trimming stripped 0 bases from V and 3 bases from J, with 7 bases between. The CDR3 is 14 amino acids. CDR3 residues: CASSYSSGTDTQYF. Written as DNA, the CDR3 is TGTGCCAGCAGTTACTCGTCGGGAACAGATACGCAGTATTTT.

The chain employs TRBV7-7 and TRBJ2-1; D is possibly TRBD2 (6 bases). V was cut by 4 bases and J by 3 bases, with 13 bases left in between. The CDR3 has 15 amino acids. From germline, CDR1 is SSHAT and CDR2 FNYEAQ (reference sequence). The chain's CDR3 is CASSSSPGVYNEQFF. The CDR3 DNA is TGTGCCAGCAGCTCCTCCCCGGGGGTCTACAATGAGCAGTTCTTC.

Of note for this clone: The junction departs from germline at one end; a sequencing error may be responsible. The CDR3 loop is CASSLGPTTNEKLLF. CDR3 in DNA: TGTGCCAGCAGCTTAGGTCCAACAACTAATGAAAAACTGCTTTTT. The V gene is TRBV7-9, the J gene TRBJ1-4; D unresolved. This CDR3 has 15 residues. Germline V gene lookup returns CDR1 SEHNR and CDR2 FQNEAQ (reference sequence).

The chain has TRBV29-1 and TRBJ2-1; TRBD2 matches 7 bases. V was clipped by 5 bases and J by 2 bases; unmatched bases: 12. CDR1 is SQVTM and CDR2 is ANQGSEA in the germline V gene. The CDR3 extends over 16 amino acids. This CDR3 reads CSVTPYGRTTYNEQFF. The CDR3 coding sequence is TGCAGCGTTACTCCTTACGGGAGGACTACCTACAATGAGCAGTTCTTC.

This sequence joins TRBV29-1 and TRBJ2-3; 7 bases line up with TRBD2. CDR3 length: 14 amino acids. Germline lookup yields CDR1 SQVTM and CDR2 ANQGSEA. Trimming removed 6 bases from V and 6 bases from J; junction bases left unmatched: 12. CDR3 sequence reads: CSVPLGGRSDTQYF. The CDR3 DNA reads as TGCAGCGTCCCCCTCGGGGGGAGATCCGATACGCAGTATTTT.

This rearrangement joins TRBV25-1 to TRBJ1-5; possible D gene TRBD1, 5 bases. CDR1 is MGHDK, CDR2 SYGVNS, per germline. The CDR3 consists of 13 residues. Trimming took off 1 base at V and 6 bases at J, with 7 bases between the two ends. The CDR3 nucleotides read TGTGCCAGCAGTGAATGGGGGGGTCAGCCCCAGCATTTT. Residues: CASSEWGGQPQHF.

As concerns this clone: A junction end diverges from the germline sequence, so it may reflect a read error. The chain employs TRBV6-6 and TRBJ1-5; no clear D gene. In germline, CDR1 is MNHNY, CDR2 SVGAGI (reference sequence). The CDR3 contains 12 residues. CDR3: CASNYLNQPQHF. The CDR3 DNA is TGTGCCAGCAATTACCTGAATCAGCCCCAGCATTTT.

The genes are TRBV9 and TRBJ2-5; tentative D call: TRBD2 (6 bases). Germline CDR1 reads SGDLS; CDR2 reads YYNGEE. Trimming took off 0 bases at V and 0 bases at J, with 18 bases between the two ends. The CDR3 runs 18 residues. The CDR3: CASSVEGSSDAYQETQYF. CDR3 in DNA: TGTGCCAGCAGCGTAGAGGGTTCTAGCGACGCGTACCAAGAGACCCAGTACTTC.

The V and J genes are TRBV11-2 and TRBJ2-7, with D possibly being TRBD1 (6 bases). Germline CDR1 and CDR2: SGHAT and FQNNGV. This CDR3 has 14 residues. The V gene lost 1 base and the J gene lost 5 bases, with 12 bases spanning the gap. CDR3 nucleotides: TGTGCCAGCAGCTTAGGTTTGGGGGCCAACGAGCAGTACTTC. Amino acids: CASSLGLGANEQYF.

The chain joins TRBV5-1 to TRBJ2-7, with 8 bases that match TRBD1. Germline V gives CDR1 SGHRS, CDR2 YFSETQ. The CDR3 runs to 16 residues. V dropped 5 bases and J dropped 0; count of bases not matched to a gene: 10. CDR3 DNA sequence: TGCGCCAGCAGTCCCTTATCGGGGACAGGCTCCTACGAGCAGTACTTC. This codes for CASSPLSGTGSYEQYF.

V gene TRBV6-5 combines with J gene TRBJ1-6; D might be TRBD1 (5 bases). With 6 bases removed from V and 6 bases from J, the gap between germline ends came to 15 bases. CDR3 size: 15 residues. Germline CDR1 and CDR2: MNHEY and SVGAGI. The CDR3 loop reads CASSFARQRNSPLHF. In nucleotides, the CDR3 is TGTGCCAGCAGCTTCGCGAGACAGCGTAATTCACCCCTCCACTTT.

This clone was detected only a few times. This chain connects TRBV12-5 to TRBJ1-2; D perhaps matches TRBD1 (6 bases). CDR1 LGHNT and CDR2 FRNRAP come from the germline V gene. CDR3 length: 15 amino acids. The V end was cut by 4 bases, the J end by 3 bases, with 15 bases between. The DNA for the CDR3 is TGTGCTAGTGGTTCTCGCCGGGGACAACACTATGGCTACACCTTC. Its translation: CASGSRRGQHYGYTF.

This clone was picked up one time. The rearrangement links TRBV9 to TRBJ2-7, with 9 bases that match TRBD2. This CDR3 has 14 amino acids. With 3 bases clipped from V and 7 bases from J, the junction kept 8 bases outside the gene matches. Germline assignment: CDR1 SGDLS and CDR2 YYNGEE. In nucleotides, the CDR3 is TGTGCCAGCAGCGACCTAGCGGGGACGGGTGAGCAGTACTTC. The encoded protein is CASSDLAGTGEQYF.

The chain recombines TRBV28 with TRBJ1-4, with TRBD1 matching 7 bases. Germline V gene sequence: CDR1 MDHEN, CDR2 SYDVKM. J lost 8 bases, V lost 5 bases, and 11 bases had no gene match. The CDR3 extends over 15 amino acids. CDR3 nucleotides: TGTGCCAGCAGTACAACGACAGGGTCGAGGGAAAAACTGTTTTTT. Translation gives CASSTTTGSREKLFF.

The rearrangement uses TRBV28 and TRBJ1-6; D is perhaps TRBD1 (5 bases). Trimming stripped 6 bases from V and 6 bases from J, with 12 bases between. This CDR3 has 14 residues. Per the germline V gene, CDR1 is MDHEN and CDR2 is SYDVKM. The CDR3 bases are TGTGCCAGCAGGCCGGGACTCACTAATTCACCCCTCCACTTT. Residues: CASRPGLTNSPLHF.

The J gene is TRBJ1-2, the V gene TRBV6-5; 8 positions agree with TRBD1. With V trimmed by 2 bases and J by 8 bases, 7 bases remained unmatched. Germline CDR1 MNHEY, CDR2 SVGAGI. The length of the CDR3 is 14 residues. CDR3 in amino acids: CASSYTGQGLGYTF. CDR3 bases: TGTGCCAGCAGTTACACCGGACAGGGATTAGGCTACACCTTC.

The chain joins TRBV3-1 (or the pseudogene TRBV3-2) to TRBJ2-5, with a tentative D call TRBD2 (6 bases). Trimming shortened V by 3 bases and J by 5 bases, and 16 bases separated the two germline ends. CDR3 length equals 15 residues. Germline loops: CDR1 LGHDT, CDR2 YNNKEL (reference sequence). The CDR3 region is CASSHGTRWGETQYF. The CDR3 nucleotides are TGTGCCAGCAGCCATGGGACTCGGTGGGGGGAGACCCAGTACTTC.

Note on this clone: Other nucleotide sequences in the sample specify the same CDR3. V and J are TRBV2 and TRBJ2-1; TRBD2 matches at 10 bases. Germline assignment: CDR1 SNHLY and CDR2 FYNNEI. The junction had 2 bases not matched to a gene; V was cut back by 3 bases and J by 3 bases. CDR3 length equals 15 residues. CDR3 amino acids: CASSELAGVYNEQFF. The CDR3 bases are TGTGCCAGCAGTGAGCTAGCGGGAGTCTACAATGAGCAGTTCTTC.

The chain links TRBV9 to TRBJ2-1; D gene ambiguous. The CDR3 covers 10 residues. CDR1 and CDR2 from the germline V gene are SGDLS and YYNGEE. Trimming removed 4 bases at V and 10 bases at J, with 6 bases between. CDR3 nucleotides: TGTGCCAGCAGCTCCCTCGAGCAGTTCTTC. This encodes CASSSLEQFF.

The V and J genes are TRBV5-6 and TRBJ2-7, with 13 positions matching TRBD2. The V segment lost 4 bases and the J segment 7 bases; nucleotides outside the gene matches: 17. The CDR3 spans 18 residues. Germline values: CDR1 SGHDT, CDR2 YYEEEE. The CDR3 DNA sequence: TGTGCCAGCAGCCGGGGACTAGCGGGAATTCGGTCCGAATTAGAGCAGTACTTC. It codes for CASSRGLAGIRSELEQYF. Complete variable domain (other parts from reference TRBV5-6 and TRBJ2-7): DAGVTQSPTHLIKTRGQQVTLRCSPKSGHDTVSWYQQALGQGPQFIFQYYEEEERQRGNFPDRFSGHQFPNYSSELNVNALLLGDSALYLCASSRGLAGIRSELEQYFGPGTRLTVT.

CDR3 coding DNA: TGTGCCACCAGCAGAGAGCTCCTCCACGGAGAGACCCAGTACTTC. This encodes CATSRELLHGETQYF. This chain links TRBV15 with TRBJ2-5; D gene unclear. Germline loops: CDR1 LNHNV, CDR2 YYDKDF (reference sequence). The CDR3 is made up of 15 amino acids. The V and J ends lost 0 bases and 4 bases respectively, with 12 bases between them.

This chain links TRBV30 with TRBJ2-1; TRBD1 aligns across 10 bases. Germline-derived CDR1 and CDR2 are GTSNPN and SVGIG (reference sequence). With 5 bases clipped from V and 6 bases from J, the junction kept 19 bases outside the gene matches. The CDR3 spans 18 residues. The CDR3 nucleotides read TGTGCCTGGGGGGGGACAGGGGCTTTTATGAGGAGTGTCAATGAGCAGTTCTTC. It encodes CAWGGTGAFMRSVNEQFF.

The CDR3 DNA reads TGCGCCAGCAGCCCCCAGGGTAATCAGCCCCAGCATTTT. Translated, it gives CASSPQGNQPQHF. The chain carries TRBV5-1 and TRBJ1-5; D perhaps matches TRBD1 (5 bases). Germline V gene lookup returns CDR1 SGHRS and CDR2 YFSETQ. The V and J ends lost 4 bases and 4 bases respectively, with 9 bases between them. The CDR3 spans 13 residues.

The chain combines TRBV5-4 with TRBJ2-3; tentative D call: TRBD2 (6 bases). CDR3 length: 16 residues. V lost 1 base, J lost 0 bases, and 12 bases lay in between. The germline V gene encodes CDR1 SGHNT and CDR2 YYREEE (reference sequence). CDR3 bases: TGTGCCAGCAGCTTGATGTTCGGGACTAGCACAGATACGCAGTATTTT. It specifies CASSLMFGTSTDTQYF.

This chain uses TRBV3-1 (or the pseudogene TRBV3-2) with TRBJ1-6; 11 bases align to TRBD1. CDR1 and CDR2 (germline): LGHDT, YNNKEL (reference sequence). J lost 1 base, V lost 6 bases, and 8 bases had no gene match. This CDR3 contains 18 residues. The CDR3 DNA follows: TGTGCCAGCAGTCGGACAGGGGGCTTTGGATCCTATAATTCACCCCTCCACTTT. Protein sequence: CASSRTGGFGSYNSPLHF.

V gene TRBV29-1 combines with J gene TRBJ1-2; weak D call: TRBD1 (5 bases). Per germline, CDR1 SQVTM and CDR2 ANQGSEA. Deletions cut 0 bases from V and 8 bases from J, with 16 bases between. The CDR3 runs 14 residues. CDR3 coding DNA: TGCAGCGTTGAAGAAGCCCTAAGGGGCTACGGCTACACCTTC. Translation: CSVEEALRGYGYTF.

The rearrangement joins TRBV5-1 to TRBJ2-1; 7 bases agree with TRBD1. After removal of 2 bases from V and 2 bases from J, the junction contained 4 bases not matched to a gene. CDR3 length: 15 amino acids. CDR1 and CDR2 (germline): SGHRS, YFSETQ. The CDR3 spells CASSLQGLPYNEQFF. CDR3 coding DNA: TGCGCCAGCAGCTTACAGGGGTTGCCCTACAATGAGCAGTTCTTC.

This sequence joins TRBV6-1 and TRBJ2-1, with a weak D call TRBD1 (6 bases). CDR3 length equals 17 residues. Germline lookup yields CDR1 MNHNS and CDR2 SASEGT. The V end lost 4 bases, the J end lost 5 bases, and 21 bases lay between the germline ends. The CDR3 loop is CASSAFVVGQLHNEQFF. The CDR3 DNA is TGTGCCAGCAGTGCGTTTGTCGTAGGACAGCTACACAATGAGCAGTTCTTC.

CDR3 nucleotide sequence: TGTGCCAGCAGCCCTCCTTCGCCGGGACTAGCGGGAGGGGAGCTGTTTTTT. Its translation: CASSPPSPGLAGGELFF. The chain is built from TRBV9 and TRBJ2-2, with 13 bases matching TRBD2. V lost 4 bases, J lost 8 bases, and 11 bases stayed unmatched. The CDR3 spans 17 residues. CDR1 SGDLS and CDR2 YYNGEE come from the germline V gene.

The CDR3 spells CASSPLGQVTDTQYF. Written as DNA, the CDR3 is TGTGCCAGTAGTCCCTTAGGACAGGTTACAGATACGCAGTATTTT. V and J are TRBV19 and TRBJ2-3; TRBD1 matches 7 bases. Trimming removed 5 bases from V and 3 bases from J; junction bases left unmatched: 8. CDR3 length: 15 amino acids. Germline CDR1 and CDR2: LNHDA and SQIVND (reference sequence). Full variable domain (rest looked up from reference TRBV19 and TRBJ2-3): DGGITQSPKYLFRKEGQNVTLSCEQNLNHDAMYWYRQDPGQGLRLIYYSQIVNDFQKGDIAEGYSVSREKKESFPLTVTSAQKNPTAFYLCASSPLGQVTDTQYFGPGTRLTVL.